Listed below are T cell receptor beta chains from one sample, sequenced in a study of Ad26.COV2.S vaccination and SARS-CoV-2 variants. Method: immunoSEQ multiplex PCR; TCRdb's copy keeps in-frame clones and lacks some. The sample includes approximately 350,000 clones, around 82% of them seen just once. The specimen comprised peripheral blood, sampled in a trial of Ad26.COV2.S vaccine versus placebo. The receptors originated from a person aged 18-65 years who received the Ad26.COV2.S COVID-19 vaccine or a placebo. The conserved cysteine and the conserved F or W are not part of the CDR3 here. Fields, in order: V gene, J gene, CDR3 protein.

v_gene: TRBV11-2; j_gene: TRBJ2-1; CDR3aa: ASRDLTGRSYNEQF
v_gene: TRBV29-1; j_gene: TRBJ2-3; CDR3aa: SVEEGAYTQY
v_gene: TRBV5-6; j_gene: TRBJ2-5; CDR3aa: ASSLWDPTQETQY
v_gene: TRBV7-9; j_gene: TRBJ1-1; CDR3aa: ASSPRGRDTEAF
v_gene: TRBV24-1; j_gene: TRBJ2-3; CDR3aa: ATSDLGGADTQY
v_gene: TRBV7-6; j_gene: TRBJ2-3; CDR3aa: ASSLLSGGDTDTQY
v_gene: TRBV18; j_gene: TRBJ2-2; CDR3aa: ASSPFLDPTLNTGELF
v_gene: TRBV27; j_gene: TRBJ1-3; CDR3aa: ASSLLGGSSGNTIY
v_gene: TRBV6-5; j_gene: TRBJ2-5; CDR3aa: ASKRLHQETQY
v_gene: TRBV15; j_gene: TRBJ1-2; CDR3aa: ATSRGLDFRGYT
v_gene: TRBV19; j_gene: TRBJ2-5; CDR3aa: ASSILGRETQY
v_gene: TRBV7-3; j_gene: TRBJ2-4; CDR3aa: ASSLKGQDGNIQY
v_gene: TRBV2; j_gene: TRBJ2-7; CDR3aa: ASPGLLLLDEQY
v_gene: TRBV10-3; j_gene: TRBJ1-5; CDR3aa: AISESAAYPAQH
v_gene: TRBV7-6; j_gene: TRBJ2-3; CDR3aa: ASSSGLAGGLGDTQY